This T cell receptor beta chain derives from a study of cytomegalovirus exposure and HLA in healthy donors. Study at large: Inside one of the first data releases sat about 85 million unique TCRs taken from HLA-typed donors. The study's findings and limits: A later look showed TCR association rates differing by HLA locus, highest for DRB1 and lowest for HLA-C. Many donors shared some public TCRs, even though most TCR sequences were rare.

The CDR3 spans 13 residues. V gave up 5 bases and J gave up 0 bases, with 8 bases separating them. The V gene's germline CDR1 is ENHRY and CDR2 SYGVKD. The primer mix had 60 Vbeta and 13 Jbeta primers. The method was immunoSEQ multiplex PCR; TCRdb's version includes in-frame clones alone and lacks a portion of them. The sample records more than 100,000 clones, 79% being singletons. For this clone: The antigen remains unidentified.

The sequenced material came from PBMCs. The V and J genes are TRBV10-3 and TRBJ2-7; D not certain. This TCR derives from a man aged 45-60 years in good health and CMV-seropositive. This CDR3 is CAISRSDSYEQYF. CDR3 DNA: TGTGCCATCAGTCGCAGCGACTCCTACGAGCAGTACTTC.